This TCR beta chain derives from a study of post-analysis software for immune sequencing data (dated by TCRdb to between 2015 and 2016). About the investigation overall: Relapsing-remitting, secondary progressive and progressive-relapsing multiple sclerosis were recorded as disease courses, and subtype annotation was lacking for some patients. The patient repertoires were set against about eleven previously published healthy control repertoires from donors whose ages ranged from roughly 6 to 27 years. A subset of samples was prepared in parallel using single-end sample barcoding, then pooled and co-amplified after Illumina adapter ligation. Points the paper makes about the study in general: Strong co-clustering of samples prepared in the same batch was shown by direct clustering with F measure, prompting a batch-effect correction. Multiple sclerosis patients had significantly lower normalized Chao1 diversity than controls, a result that suggests substantial peripheral T-cell clonal expansion. The control group was slightly older than the multiple sclerosis patient group. Patients showed significantly higher frequencies than controls for several TRBV segments, among them TRBV5-6, TRBV5-1 and TRBV20-1.

Relative to germline, V is missing 2 bases and J is missing 7 bases, with 7 bases of the junction outside any gene match. The CDR3 numbers 15 residues from cysteine through phenylalanine. The entry retains the CDR3 DNA only, 45 bases that are in frame from base 1. CDR1 is given as MNHEY and CDR2 as SVGEGT, both from the germline V gene. To demonstrate the VDJtools post-analysis software, TCR beta repertoires were profiled from the peripheral blood of some 12 young patients with multiple sclerosis. The patients with multiple sclerosis were children and adolescents between roughly 6 and 15 years of age. On this clonotype itself: Its target antigen remains unknown. No per-base quality is available; no much larger clone lies one base away.

Library preparation employed PCR. The run used an Illumina HiSeq 2500. Unique molecular identifiers were incorporated into TCR beta cDNA libraries to reduce PCR and sequencing biases. Every 1 to 10 million input T cells yielded 500,000 or so cDNA molecules, meaning each molecule approximated one T cell. The patient libraries were prepared and sequenced using the same protocol as the earlier healthy control dataset. Within a given batch, samples were prepared together, multiplexed and sequenced on the same HiSeq lane. The authors' pipeline ran thus. MIGEC was used to process the raw barcoded reads, and molecular identifier groups with only a single read were discarded before consensus assembly and CDR3 extraction. Clonotype tables were post-analysed with VDJtools, and diversity was normalized by down-sampling all datasets to the smallest sample size. In repertoire overlap clustering, CDR3 amino acid sequences, but not nucleotide sequences, were matched to correct batch-related cross-sample contamination. TCRdb passed the public sequencing reads through fastp at Q25 and MiXCR, retaining productive beta sequences. Each record represents a unique CDR3 protein, reported with the most common genes and DNA among its rows. V and J calls and clone size were set by TCRdb, not the authors. Present in this sample are 600,000 to 700,000 distinct CDR3 sequences, around 60% of which were seen just once. The top ten constitute over 9% of the sample.

The sample taken for sequencing was blood. The rearrangement combines TRBV6-2 or TRBV6-3 with TRBJ2-1; 8 bases in between match TRBD2. This clonotype originated in a girl aged 2 to 10 with multiple sclerosis. The CDR3 protein sequence reads: CASSYGAGAANEQFF. In nucleotide form, the sequence is TGTGCCAGCAGTTACGGAGCGGGGGCCGCGAATGAGCAGTTCTTC.